The 7 T cell receptor beta chains listed next were all sequenced from one sample in a study of shared clonotypes between healthy human individuals. Produced via immunoSEQ multiplex PCR; TCRdb's table is partial and in-frame only. The table records about 2.4 million clones, 90% to 95% of them present only once. The sequenced sample was naive CD4+ T cells from PBMCs. Subset: CD45RA+ positively selected. All receptors come from a man in his late teens or twenties in good health. Some clones in this sample may be carry-over from other donors' samples.

The V gene is TRBV10-3, the J gene TRBJ2-2; 14 bases fit TRBD2. With 5 bases clipped from V and 3 bases from J, the junction kept 11 bases outside the gene matches. This CDR3 has 19 amino acids. CDR1 ENHRY and CDR2 SYGVKD come from the germline V gene. The chain's CDR3 is CAISQPGTSGSPDTGELFF. The CDR3 DNA reads TGTGCCATCAGTCAACCCGGGACTAGCGGGAGCCCGGACACCGGGGAGCTGTTTTTT.

The chain recombines TRBV10-3 with TRBJ2-3; the D gene is possibly TRBD2 (7 bases). Between the trimmed V and J ends, which lost 10 bases and 1 base, there was a span of 15 bases. CDR3 length: 14 amino acids. Germline-derived CDR1 and CDR2 are ENHRY and SYGVKD. The CDR3 DNA sequence: TGTGCCACCTCGAGGGAGGGGGGCACAGATACGCAGTATTTT. It is translated as CATSREGGTDTQYF.

This clone was seen just once. V is TRBV27 and J is TRBJ1-1, with TRBD1 matching over 8 bases. The germline CDR1 and CDR2 sequences are MNHEY and SMNVEV (reference sequence). CDR3 length equals 14 residues. Germline trimming cut 3 bases from V and 9 bases from J; bases unmatched to any gene: 9. As DNA, the CDR3 is TGTGCCAGCAGTTTGGGCACAGGGGGGGTTCAAGCTTTCTTT. It translates to CASSLGTGGVQAFF.

The rearrangement uses TRBV19 and TRBJ1-3; no clear D gene. Trimming left V 8 bases short and J 0 bases short, with 14 bases between. There are 15 residues in the CDR3. Per the germline V gene, CDR1 is LNHDA and CDR2 is SQIVND (reference sequence). CDR3 DNA sequence: TGTGCCAGTTCCCGCGCGGCAAACTCTGGAAACACCATATATTTT. Amino acids: CASSRAANSGNTIYF.

A note on this clone: One end of the junction is discordant with germline, which a read error may explain. The chain uses TRBV27 and TRBJ2-3; 11 bases agree with TRBD2. The CDR3 extends over 15 amino acids. Per the germline V gene, CDR1 is MNHEY and CDR2 is SMNVEV (reference sequence). CDR3 nucleotide sequence: TGTGCCAGCAGTTTTACTAGCGGGAGCATAGATACGCAGTATTTT. Protein: CASSFTSGSIDTQYF.

The chain combines TRBV28 with TRBJ2-1; D not resolved. The germline V gene encodes CDR1 MDHEN and CDR2 SYDVKM. V lost 3 bases and J 0 bases, leaving 3 bases between the germline ends. The CDR3 extends over 13 amino acids. The CDR3 loop is CASSFFSYNEQFF. The CDR3 bases are TGTGCCAGCAGTTTCTTCTCCTACAATGAGCAGTTCTTC.

This chain joins TRBV10-3 and TRBJ1-5, with a weak D call TRBD1 (5 bases). Per germline, CDR1 ENHRY and CDR2 SYGVKD. V shed 11 bases and J shed 3 bases, with 14 bases lying between them. The CDR3 consists of 13 residues. In DNA, the CDR3 is TGTGCCGGGTCGGGGGGGTTCAATCAGCCCCAGCATTTT. Translated: CAGSGGFNQPQHF.